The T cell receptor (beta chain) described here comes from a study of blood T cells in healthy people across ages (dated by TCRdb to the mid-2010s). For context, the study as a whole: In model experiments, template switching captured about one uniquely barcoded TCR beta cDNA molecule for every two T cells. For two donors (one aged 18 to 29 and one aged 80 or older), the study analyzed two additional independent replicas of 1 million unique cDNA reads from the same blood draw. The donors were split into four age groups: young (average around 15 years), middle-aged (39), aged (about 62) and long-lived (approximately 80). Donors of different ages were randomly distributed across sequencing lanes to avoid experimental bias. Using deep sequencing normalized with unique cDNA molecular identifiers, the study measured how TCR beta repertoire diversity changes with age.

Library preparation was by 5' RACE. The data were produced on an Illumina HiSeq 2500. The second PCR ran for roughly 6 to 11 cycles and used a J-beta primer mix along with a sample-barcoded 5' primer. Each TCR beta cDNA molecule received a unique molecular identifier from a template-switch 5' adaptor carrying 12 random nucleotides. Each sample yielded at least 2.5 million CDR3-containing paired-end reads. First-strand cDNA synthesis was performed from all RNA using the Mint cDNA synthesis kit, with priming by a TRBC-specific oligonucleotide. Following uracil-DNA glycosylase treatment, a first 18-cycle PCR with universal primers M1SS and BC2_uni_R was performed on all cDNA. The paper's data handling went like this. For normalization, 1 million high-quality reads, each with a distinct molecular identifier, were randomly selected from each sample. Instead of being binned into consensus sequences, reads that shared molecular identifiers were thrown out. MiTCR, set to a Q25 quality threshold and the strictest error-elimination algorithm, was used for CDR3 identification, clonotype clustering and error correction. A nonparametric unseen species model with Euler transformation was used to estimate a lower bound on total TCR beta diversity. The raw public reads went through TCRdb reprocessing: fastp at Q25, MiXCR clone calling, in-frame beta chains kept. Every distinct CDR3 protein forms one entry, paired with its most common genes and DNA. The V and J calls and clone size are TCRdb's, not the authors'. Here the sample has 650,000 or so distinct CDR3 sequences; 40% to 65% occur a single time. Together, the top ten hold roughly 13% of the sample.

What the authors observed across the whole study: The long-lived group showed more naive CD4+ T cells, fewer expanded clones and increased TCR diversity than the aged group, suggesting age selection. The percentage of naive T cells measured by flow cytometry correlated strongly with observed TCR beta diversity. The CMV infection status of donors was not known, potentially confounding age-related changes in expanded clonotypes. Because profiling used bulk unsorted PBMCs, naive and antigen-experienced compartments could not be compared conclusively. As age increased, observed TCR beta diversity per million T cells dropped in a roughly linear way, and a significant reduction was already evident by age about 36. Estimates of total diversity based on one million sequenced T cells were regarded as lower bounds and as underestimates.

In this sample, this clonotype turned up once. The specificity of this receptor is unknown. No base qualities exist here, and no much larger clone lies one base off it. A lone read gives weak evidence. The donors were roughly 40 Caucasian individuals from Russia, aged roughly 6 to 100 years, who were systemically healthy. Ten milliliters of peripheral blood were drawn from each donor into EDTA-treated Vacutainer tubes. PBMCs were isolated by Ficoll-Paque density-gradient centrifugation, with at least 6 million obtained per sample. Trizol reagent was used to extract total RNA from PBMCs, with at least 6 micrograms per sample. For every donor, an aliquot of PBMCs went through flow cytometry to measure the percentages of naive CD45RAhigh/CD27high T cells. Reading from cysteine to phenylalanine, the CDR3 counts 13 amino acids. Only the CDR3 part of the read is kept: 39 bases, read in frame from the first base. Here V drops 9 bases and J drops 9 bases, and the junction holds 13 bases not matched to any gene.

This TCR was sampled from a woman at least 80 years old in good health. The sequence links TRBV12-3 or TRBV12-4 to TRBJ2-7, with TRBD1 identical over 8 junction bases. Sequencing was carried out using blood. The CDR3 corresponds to CASSMGQALVQYF. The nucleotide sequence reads TGTGCCAGTAGTATGGGACAGGCCCTCGTGCAGTACTTC.